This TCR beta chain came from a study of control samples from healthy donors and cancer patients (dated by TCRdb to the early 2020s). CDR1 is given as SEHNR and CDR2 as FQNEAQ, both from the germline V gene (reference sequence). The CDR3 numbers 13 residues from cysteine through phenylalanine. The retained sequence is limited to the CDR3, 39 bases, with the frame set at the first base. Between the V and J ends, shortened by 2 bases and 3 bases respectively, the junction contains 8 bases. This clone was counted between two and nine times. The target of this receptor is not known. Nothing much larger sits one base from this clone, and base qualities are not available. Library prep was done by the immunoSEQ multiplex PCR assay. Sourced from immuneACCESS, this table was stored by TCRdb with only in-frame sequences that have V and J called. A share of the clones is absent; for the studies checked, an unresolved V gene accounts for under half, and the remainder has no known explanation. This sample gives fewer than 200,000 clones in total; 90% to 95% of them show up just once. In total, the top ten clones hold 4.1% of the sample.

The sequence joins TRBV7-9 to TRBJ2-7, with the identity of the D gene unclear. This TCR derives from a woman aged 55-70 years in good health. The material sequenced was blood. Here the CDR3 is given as CASSLHYHYEQYF. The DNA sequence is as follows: TGTGCCAGCAGCTTACATTACCACTACGAGCAGTACTTC. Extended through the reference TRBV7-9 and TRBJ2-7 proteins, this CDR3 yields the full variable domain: DTGVSQNPRHKITKRGQNVTFRCDPISEHNRLYWYRQTLGQGPEFLTYFQNEAQLEKSRLLSDRFSAERPKGSFSTLEIQRTEQGDSAMYLCASSLHYHYEQYFGPGTRLTVT.